This TCR beta chain was identified during a study of blood T cell repertoires in COVID-19. Overall study: Whether acute or convalescent, the COVID-19 samples came from the United States, Italy and Spain.

How the authors handled the data: The assay estimated nucleated cells by amplifying reference gene primers. Only in-frame clones appear in the TCRdb table, and some are missing; sequencing was by immunoSEQ multiplex PCR. That table furnishes V, J and clone size, whereas the DNA furnished D and trimming. The sample shows roughly 140,000 clones, roughly 79% of them seen only once. Source material: peripheral blood. The origin of this receptor is a woman aged 60-70 years with acute or convalescent COVID-19.

DNA of the CDR3: TGTGCCAGTAGTATAGATCGGCGGGAATGGAATGAGCAGTTCTTC. Its translation: CASSIDRREWNEQFF. The chain links TRBV19 to TRBJ2-1, with a weak D call TRBD2 (6 bases). Germline V gene lookup returns CDR1 LNHDA and CDR2 SQIVND (reference sequence). Deletions cut 0 bases from V and 7 bases from J, with 13 bases between. This CDR3 has 15 amino acids.